This T cell receptor (beta chain) was retrieved from a study of blood T cell repertoires in COVID-19 (dated by TCRdb to the early 2020s). In terms of the full investigation: Collaborator samples came from the United States, Italy and Spain and covered acute and convalescent phases of COVID-19. The material from the prospective study consisted of cDNA or gDNA derived from T cells, B-cell-depleted T cells, or PBMCs. Deeply sampled blood TCRbeta repertoires from subjects exposed to, actively infected with, or recovered from COVID-19 were included in the dataset. The repertoires were made available in a free public database intended to serve as a resource for research on the immune response to SARS-CoV-2. Samples were obtained from the ongoing ImmuneRACE study (first 160 participants) and from roughly 1,300 subjects provided by 6 global collaborators. The sample metadata nearly always contained a de-identified subject ID, COVID-19 status, age in years and sex. Where HLA class I and class II types were available, the types were taken from metadata supplied by the sample provider, not from assay-based typing. Points the paper makes about the study in general: The amount of clinical and demographic metadata varied by source and participant and was provided uncurated.

The count of this clone is one. Its antigen target is currently unknown. No much larger clone is present one base from it, and per-base qualities are unavailable. Participants in the prospective study were aged 18 to 89 years, lived in 24 United States geographic areas, and enrolled through a virtual design. To assign participants to cohorts, the prospective study relied on clinical history that participants themselves reported in a screening survey and a study questionnaire. Each participant in the prospective study had whole blood, serum and a nasopharyngeal or oropharyngeal swab collected by mobile phlebotomists. Over a roughly 2-month period, participants in the prospective study had the option of providing additional blood draws and questionnaires. Before DNA extraction, blood samples from the prospective study were shipped at room temperature or frozen. The immunoSEQ Assay, a bias-controlled multiplex PCR, was used to amplify TCRbeta CDR3 regions from genomic DNA. Per the source publication's procedure: Nucleated cell counts per sample were estimated from amplification of reference gene primers within the assay. Sequence reads were collapsed and filtered to measure the absolute abundance of every unique TCRbeta CDR3 rearrangement. Productive Simpson clonality was computed per sample as the square root of Simpson's diversity index over productive rearrangements. TCRdb stores this immuneACCESS table with in-frame sequences only. Part of the clones is absent; in the studies checked, under half of the shortfall reflects unresolved V genes, and no reason is known for the rest. V and J calls and clone size are as listed in that table; D and trimming were resolved from the DNA. The sample has around 250,000 clones on record, approximately 90% of them singletons. The ten biggest clones cover approximately 4% of the sample.

V loses 2 bases, J loses 3 bases, and the germline ends lie 11 bases apart. The CDR3 goes from the cysteine to the phenylalanine over 15 residues. The read is trimmed to its CDR3 DNA, 45 bases read in frame from base 1. According to the germline V gene, CDR1 reads SGHTA and CDR2 reads FQGNSA. This TCR derives from a woman aged 25-40 years with acute COVID-19. The sample comprised PBMCs or T cells enriched from blood (not recorded which). Recombination joined TRBV7-2 with TRBJ1-5; a weak D assignment points to TRBD1 (6 bases agree). The nucleotide sequence is given as TGTGCCAGCAGCTTATATGCAGGGGACAATCAGCCCCAGCATTTT. Translated, it gives CASSLYAGDNQPQHF.